The next 20 T cell receptor beta chains were all read from a single sample in a study of OX40 agonist ivuxolimab in advanced cancers. Libraries were prepared by immunoSEQ multiplex PCR; TCRdb keeps only in-frame clonotypes and omits some of them. The sample contains about 67,000 clones, around 84% of which appear only once. The input for sequencing was CD4+ or CD8+ T cells sorted from blood, taken in a trial of the OX40 agonist ivuxolimab. These receptors came from an adult with an advanced solid tumor such as melanoma, head and neck, liver or kidney cancer.

The chain couples TRBV14 to TRBJ2-3, with TRBD1 matching over 8 bases. This CDR3 contains 15 residues. From germline, CDR1 is SGHDN and CDR2 FVKESK. Trimming removed 4 bases from V and 2 bases from J; junction bases left unmatched: 5. CDR3 amino acids: CASSPGQVPTDTQYF. CDR3 in DNA: TGTGCCAGCAGCCCGGGACAGGTCCCCACAGATACGCAGTATTTT. The entire variable domain, with the rest obtained from reference TRBV14 and TRBJ2-3, is as follows: EAGVTQFPSHSVIEKGQTVTLRCDPISGHDNLYWYRRVMGKEIKFLLHFVKESKQDESGMPNNRFLAERTGGTYSTLKVQPAELEDSGVYFCASSPGQVPTDTQYFGPGTRLTVL.

This clone is deemed medium-sized. This chain links TRBV4-3 with TRBJ2-1; TRBD1 agrees at 8 bases. V dropped 3 bases and J dropped 0; count of bases not matched to a gene: 7. CDR3 length equals 17 residues. From germline, CDR1 is LGHNA and CDR2 YSLEER. The CDR3 sequence is CASSHNSGGRSYNEQFF. The CDR3 DNA is TGCGCCAGCAGCCATAACTCAGGGGGCCGCTCCTACAATGAGCAGTTCTTC.

The chain's CDR3 is CASSSPTGGRAGELFF. CDR3 in DNA: TGTGCCAGCAGTTCTCCTACAGGGGGCCGCGCCGGGGAGCTGTTTTTT. V and J are TRBV6-5 and TRBJ2-2; 9 bases are shared with TRBD1. This CDR3 is 16 amino acids long. The V gene end was trimmed by 4 bases and the J gene end by 6 bases; junction bases not matched to a gene: 9. CDR1 MNHEY and CDR2 SVGAGI come from the germline V gene.

The rearrangement links TRBV5-1 to TRBJ2-7; D is possibly TRBD1 (6 bases). The CDR3 contains 14 residues. V lost 0 bases to trimming and J lost 1 base, with 8 bases between them. CDR1 is SGHRS, CDR2 YFSETQ, per germline. CDR3 in DNA: TGCGCCAGCAGCTTGGCCGGACAGTCCTACGAGCAGTACGTC. Encoded protein: CASSLAGQSYEQYV.

The chain employs TRBV6-6 and TRBJ2-7, with TRBD1 identical over 8 bases. This CDR3 spans 13 amino acids. CDR1 and CDR2 from the germline V gene are MNHNY and SVGAGI (reference sequence). The CDR3 DNA follows: TGTGCCAGCAGTCCCCGGACAGGGTACGATCAGTACGTC. It specifies CASSPRTGYDQYV.

CDR3 loop: CASRSLGAQGERAEAFF. CDR3 coding DNA: TGTGCCAGCAGGAGTTTAGGGGCACAGGGAGAGCGGGCTGAAGCTTTCTTT. V usage is TRBV7-9 and J usage is TRBJ1-1; tentative D call: TRBD1 (6 bases). V lost 6 bases and J lost 6, with 26 bases in between. Germline CDR1 reads SEHNR; CDR2 reads FQNEAQ (reference sequence). This CDR3 is built from 17 residues. The whole variable domain, remainder taken from reference TRBV7-9 and TRBJ1-1, is DTGVSQNPRHKITKRGQNVTFRCDPISEHNRLYWYRQTLGQGPEFLTYFQNEAQLEKSRLLSDRFSAERPKGSFSTLEIQRTEQGDSAMYLCASRSLGAQGERAEAFFGQGTRLTVV.

The chain uses TRBV4-1 and TRBJ2-7; 14 nucleotides agree with TRBD2. The germline CDR1 and CDR2 sequences are MGHRA and YSYEKL. V lost 1 base, J lost 5 bases, and 4 bases stayed unmatched. The CDR3 contains 16 residues. The CDR3 loop reads CASSQGLAGGPHEQYF. In DNA form, the CDR3 reads TGCGCCAGCAGCCAAGGACTAGCGGGAGGGCCCCACGAGCAGTACTTC.

The chain couples TRBV2 to TRBJ2-3; 10 bases align to TRBD2. This CDR3 is 17 amino acids long. Germline CDR1 and CDR2: SNHLY and FYNNEI. V lost 0 bases, J lost 4 bases, and 7 bases stayed unmatched. CDR3 in amino acids: CASSEALWTSGPDTQYF. CDR3 in DNA: TGTGCCAGCAGTGAAGCGCTTTGGACTAGCGGTCCAGATACGCAGTATTTT.

J is TRBJ2-7 and V is TRBV19; D might be TRBD1 or TRBD2, each matching 6 bases. Trimming removed 9 bases from V and 3 bases from J, with 18 bases in between. CDR3 size: 14 residues. Germline lookup yields CDR1 LNHDA and CDR2 SQIVND (reference sequence). The CDR3 DNA is TGTGCCAGCTTAAACGACGGGGGCCACTACGAGCAGTACGTC. Translation gives CASLNDGGHYEQYV.

The V gene is TRBV5-6, the J gene TRBJ1-4; TRBD1 matches 9 bases. CDR3 size: 13 residues. Germline V CDR1 and CDR2: SGHDT, YYEEEE. V shed 3 bases and J 11 bases; nucleotides not matched to a gene: 5. CDR3 protein: CASSSDRGSKLFF. In DNA form, the CDR3 reads TGTGCCAGCAGCTCTGACAGGGGGAGCAAACTGTTTTTT.

The chain recombines TRBV7-6 with TRBJ1-1; TRBD1 matches 10 bases. Looked up from germline, CDR1 is SGHVS and CDR2 is FNYEAQ. The V and J ends lost 1 base and 3 bases, in that order; junction bases with no gene match: 14. The CDR3 totals 19 residues. CDR3 amino acids: CASSLVPNDRGRRDTEAFF. The CDR3 DNA sequence: TGTGCCAGCAGCTTAGTCCCCAATGACAGGGGGCGCAGGGACACTGAAGCTTTCTTT.

The sample holds a few counts of this clone. The chain combines TRBV7-2 with TRBJ2-7, with a tentative D call TRBD2 (6 bases). V was pared by 5 bases and J by 9 bases, with 23 bases between. Germline lookup yields CDR1 SGHTA and CDR2 FQGNSA. This CDR3 region has 15 residues. CDR3 nucleotide sequence: TGTGCCAGCAGCCCGACTAGTCAAACCCCCCGAGGGCAGTACTTC. Translating gives CASSPTSQTPRGQYF.

This chain uses TRBV2 with TRBJ2-3; tentative D call: TRBD2 (5 bases). Trimming cost V 6 bases and J 6 bases, with 19 bases left between them. Germline V gene data show CDR1 as SNHLY and CDR2 as FYNNEI. The CDR3 runs to 15 residues. The CDR3 nucleotides are TGTGCCAGCAGCCCTACGGGGAGTCCCTGGGATACGCAGTATTTT. It specifies CASSPTGSPWDTQYF.

The genes are TRBV7-9 and TRBJ2-1; no firm D call. CDR3 length: 14 residues. Trimming removed 1 base from V and 6 bases from J, with 10 bases in between. CDR1 SEHNR and CDR2 FQNEAQ come from the germline V gene (reference sequence). The DNA of the CDR3 is TGTGCCAGCAGCTTAGGGCTAATTTCCAATGAGCAGTTCTTC. It yields the protein CASSLGLISNEQFF.

The genes are TRBV6-4 and TRBJ1-2; 8 nucleotides line up with TRBD1. V gave up 4 bases and J gave up 6 bases; unmatched junction bases: 10. Germline lookup yields CDR1 MRHNA and CDR2 SNTAGT. The CDR3 is made up of 15 amino acids. The CDR3 bases are TGTGCCAGCAGTGTAACAGGGGGATCGAATAATGGCTACACCTTC. Its translation is CASSVTGGSNNGYTF.

The chain couples TRBV5-1 to TRBJ2-5; D remains unclear. The CDR3 has 15 amino acids. V lost 4 bases and J 2 bases, leaving 15 bases between the germline ends. Germline loops: CDR1 SGHRS, CDR2 YFSETQ. The CDR3 sequence: CASSRTMGLQETQYF. As DNA, the CDR3 is TGCGCCAGCAGCCGGACGATGGGGTTGCAAGAGACCCAGTACTTC.

This clone was observed once. The rearrangement joins TRBV19 to TRBJ2-5, with a weak D call TRBD1 (5 bases). The CDR3 runs to 13 residues. Trimming took off 6 bases at V and 6 bases at J, with 14 bases between the two ends. CDR1 and CDR2 (germline): LNHDA, SQIVND (reference sequence). The CDR3 sequence is CASSLAGLQTQYF. Here the CDR3 DNA reads TGTGCCAGTAGCCTTGCAGGGTTACAGACCCAGTACTTC.

This clone is judged medium-sized. This sequence joins TRBV19 and TRBJ2-7; 8 positions agree with TRBD2. V was clipped by 6 bases and J by 1 base; unmatched bases: 8. The germline V gene has CDR1 LNHDA and CDR2 SQIVND (reference sequence). This CDR3 region has 15 residues. CDR3 protein: CASRAREASSYEQYF. CDR3 DNA: TGTGCCAGTAGGGCGCGGGAGGCTTCATCCTACGAGCAGTACTTC.

V is TRBV7-3 and J is TRBJ2-1; 12 positions agree with TRBD2. The germline gives CDR1 SGHTA, CDR2 FQGTGA. V was pared by 5 bases and J by 2 bases, with 4 bases of the junction left unmatched. The CDR3 contains 16 residues. The CDR3 bases are TGTGCCAGCAGCATACTAGCGGGGGGTACCTACAATGAGCAGTTCTTC. This codes for CASSILAGGTYNEQFF.

The V call is TRBV30, the J call TRBJ1-4; D is perhaps TRBD1 (5 bases). V gave up 5 bases and J gave up 8 bases, with 15 bases separating them. Germline loops: CDR1 GTSNPN, CDR2 SVGIG (reference sequence). This CDR3 has 13 residues. CDR3 amino acids: CAWAGTGGEKLFF. The DNA for the CDR3 is TGTGCCTGGGCCGGGACCGGAGGCGAAAAACTGTTTTTT.